This T cell receptor (beta chain) comes out of a study of response to subunit inactivated influenza vaccine. Whole-study results and caveats: That few new T cells are recruited by each seasonal influenza vaccination was the authors' suggestion.

The J segment lost 2 bases and the V segment lost 1 base, leaving 5 bases of the junction unmatched. CDR3 length equals 15 residues. CDR1 and CDR2 (germline): SGHVS, FQNEAQ. Only a few counts were recorded for this clonotype. Antigen: not known. Each CDR3 protein gets one entry after TCRdb re-called the RT-PCR reads with MiXCR. The sample records about 160,000 distinct CDR3 sequences, roughly 11% being singletons. Material: non-naive T cells sorted from PBMCs, obtained 45 days after vaccination. J is TRBJ2-7 and V is TRBV7-8, with TRBD2 identical over 7 bases. This clonotype originated in a man aged 50-59 years who received an inactivated influenza vaccine. CDR3 sequence (DNA): TGTGCCAGCAGCTTAGGTAGCGGGTTGACCTACGAGCAGTACTTC. Its translation: CASSLGSGLTYEQYF.